The TCR beta chain described here comes from a study of T cell responses to AZD1222 COVID-19 vaccine. For the study at large: Samples with a second dose at about 4 or about 12 weeks were pooled together.

Assay used: immunoSEQ multiplex PCR; TCRdb lists only in-frame clones, some missing. The sample has around 63,000 clones; approximately 85% are singletons. With respect to this clone: The antigen is unknown.

Study results and caveats: The reported proportion of spike-specific TCRs targeting unmutated variant regions was nearly half.

The specimen comprised peripheral blood, sampled on day 0 of AZD1222 vaccination. The TCR sequence derives from an adult in good health.

CDR3 loop: CASSLDTSNEKLFF. CDR3 in DNA: TGTGCCAGCAGTTTGGACACCAGTAATGAAAAACTGTTTTTT. J is TRBJ1-4 and V is TRBV25-1; tentative D call: TRBD1 (5 bases). The CDR3 length is 14 residues. From germline, CDR1 is MGHDK and CDR2 SYGVNS. The V end lost 5 bases, the J end lost 4 bases, and 11 bases lay between the germline ends.